This T cell receptor beta chain was sequenced during a study of blood T cells in healthy people across ages. Points from the study as a whole: Diversity estimates drawn from one million T cells were deemed underestimates.

Primers used in a second PCR of about 6 to 12 cycles were a sample-barcoded 5' primer and a J-beta primer mix. TCRdb recomputed calls from the 5' RACE reads with MiXCR, one row per CDR3 protein. The data show 2 million or so distinct CDR3 sequences, roughly 52% seen once. The ends were cut back, 6 bases at V and 0 bases at J, with 12 bases in the middle. The CDR3 length is 15 residues. A few counts support this clonotype. Its specificity is unknown. Sequencing was done on a sample of blood. The receptor's source is a woman in her forties in good health. This chain connects TRBV12-3 or TRBV12-4 to TRBJ2-1; TRBD1 might be the D (5 bases). CDR3 protein: CASRRTRASYNEQFF. The CDR3 DNA reads as TGTGCCAGCAGGAGGACCAGGGCCTCCTACAATGAGCAGTTCTTC.